By sample fraction, the clone carrying this T cell receptor (beta chain) is medium-sized. Its antigen is still unknown. This entry comes from a study of vaccination and CD4 T cells after COVID-19. Treatment defined: approximately 9-day PBMC culture with coronavirus spike peptide pools or control peptides (ViraFEST assay). Peptide pool stimulation in ViraFEST expanded antigen-specific T cells, whose TCRs were then sequenced. V gave up 5 bases and J gave up 0 bases, with 14 bases separating them. This CDR3 is 17 amino acids long. Cultured CD4+ T-cell DNA underwent Oncomine TCR Beta short-read sequencing. TCRdb processed the PCR reads anew with MiXCR; each CDR3 protein has one entry. The data show nearly 15,000 distinct CDR3 sequences, approximately 80% seen once. Broader study findings: Median SARS-CoV-2-reactive clonotype numbers went up from about 20 to 38, but not significantly.

The TCR was taken from a human donor who received a COVID-19 vaccine. Sample: CD4+ T cells from blood, cultured in vitro, taken after SARS-CoV-2 vaccination. The genes are TRBV12-3 or TRBV12-4 and TRBJ1-6; D might be TRBD1 (5 bases). The CDR3 loop reads CASSRTFKSSYNSPLHF. The CDR3 DNA reads as TGTGCCAGCAGTCGGACATTCAAGAGCTCCTATAATTCACCCCTCCACTTT.